Listed below are T cell receptor beta chains from one sample, sequenced in a study of PD-L1 blockade in urothelial cancer. Profiled with immunoSEQ multiplex PCR; TCRdb holds only in-frame clones, not every one. The sample lists tens of thousands of clones; approximately 86% were seen once. Specimen: PBMCs, collected around atezolizumab (anti-PD-L1) treatment. The receptors originated from a man aged 55 to 70 with urothelial cancer. CDR3s leave out the opening cysteine and the closing phenylalanine or tryptophan. Each record gives: V gene, CDR3 protein.

TRBV19,ASRSSGTGEDYGYT
TRBV4-1,ASSQGQGAVDTQY
TRBV4-1,ASSPDRGGYGYT
TRBV18,ASSPPTGSRNQPQH
TRBV28,ASSRQGNTIY
TRBV5-1,ASRMDGDYGYT
TRBV27,ASSLKVPYSYEQY
TRBV5-1,ASSLGTENTEAF
TRBV28,ASEGGTEAF
TRBV5-1,ASSQTDRGSYNSPLH